Listed here is a single T cell receptor (beta chain). This sample is drawn from a study of blood T cell repertoires in COVID-19. Study background: Material from acute and convalescent COVID-19 was sourced from the United States, Italy and Spain. Sources were T cells, B-cell-depleted T cells, or PBMCs; the material itself was cDNA or gDNA.

The V gene's germline CDR1 is LNHDA and CDR2 SQIVND (reference sequence). The germline V and J ends were trimmed by 9 bases and 8 bases, with 16 bases remaining between them. The CDR3 consists of 12 residues. Patients in Seattle were enrolled during active infection, then followed longitudinally. In the original workflow: How many nucleated cells were present was estimated from reference gene primer amplification. Profiling relied on immunoSEQ multiplex PCR, and the TCRdb table lists in-frame clones only, not all of them. The V and J calls and clone size come from that table; D and trimming were worked out from the DNA. The table lists approximately 320,000 clones, roughly nine tenths of them singletons.

The V call is TRBV19, the J call TRBJ1-2; no clear D. The source material was peripheral blood. The TCR was taken from a woman in her 30s with COVID-19, enrolled during active disease. CDR3 region: CASEVSGGGYTF. The DNA for the CDR3 is TGTGCCAGCGAAGTTTCGGGTGGGGGCTACACCTTC.